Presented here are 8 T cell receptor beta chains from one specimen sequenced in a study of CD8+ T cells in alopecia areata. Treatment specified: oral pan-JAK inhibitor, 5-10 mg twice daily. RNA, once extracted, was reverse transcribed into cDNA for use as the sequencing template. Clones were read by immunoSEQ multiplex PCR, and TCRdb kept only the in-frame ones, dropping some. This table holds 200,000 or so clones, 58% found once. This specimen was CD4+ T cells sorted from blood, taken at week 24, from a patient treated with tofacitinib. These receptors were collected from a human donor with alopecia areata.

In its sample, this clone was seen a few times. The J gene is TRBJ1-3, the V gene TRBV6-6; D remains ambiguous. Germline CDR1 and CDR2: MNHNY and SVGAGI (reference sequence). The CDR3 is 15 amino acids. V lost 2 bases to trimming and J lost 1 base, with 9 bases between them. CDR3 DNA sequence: TGTGCCAGCAGTTACCCATCAGGATCTGGAAACACCATATATTTT. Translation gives CASSYPSGSGNTIYF.

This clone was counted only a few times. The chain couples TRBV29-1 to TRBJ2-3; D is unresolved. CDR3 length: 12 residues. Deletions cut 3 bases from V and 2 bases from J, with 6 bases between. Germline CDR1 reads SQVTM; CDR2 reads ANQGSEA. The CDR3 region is CSVDTTTDTQYF. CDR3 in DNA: TGCAGCGTTGACACCACCACAGATACGCAGTATTTT.

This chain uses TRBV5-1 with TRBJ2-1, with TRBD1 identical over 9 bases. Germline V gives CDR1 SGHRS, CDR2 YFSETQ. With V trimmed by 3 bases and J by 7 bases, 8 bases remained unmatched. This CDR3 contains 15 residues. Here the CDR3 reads CASSSTGGAWNEQFF. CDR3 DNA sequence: TGCGCCAGCAGCTCAACAGGGGGCGCGTGGAATGAGCAGTTCTTC.

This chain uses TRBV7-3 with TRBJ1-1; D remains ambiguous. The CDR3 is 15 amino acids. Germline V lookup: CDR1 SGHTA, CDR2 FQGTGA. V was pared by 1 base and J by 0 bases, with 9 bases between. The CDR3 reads CASSLIPGLNTEAFF. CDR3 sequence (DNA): TGTGCCAGCAGCTTAATTCCAGGCCTGAACACTGAAGCTTTCTTT.

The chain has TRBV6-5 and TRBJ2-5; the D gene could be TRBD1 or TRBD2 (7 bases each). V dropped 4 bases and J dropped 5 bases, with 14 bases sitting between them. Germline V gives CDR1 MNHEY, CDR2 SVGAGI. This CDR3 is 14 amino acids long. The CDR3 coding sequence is TGTGCCAGCAGTTCGACAGGGAGGGTCGAGACCCAGTACTTC. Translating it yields CASSSTGRVETQYF.

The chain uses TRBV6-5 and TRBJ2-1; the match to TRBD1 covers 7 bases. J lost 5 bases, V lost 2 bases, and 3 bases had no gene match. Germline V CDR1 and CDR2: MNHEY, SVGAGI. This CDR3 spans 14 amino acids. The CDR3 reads CASSYLTGNNEQFF. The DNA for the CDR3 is TGTGCCAGCAGTTACCTGACAGGGAACAATGAGCAGTTCTTC.

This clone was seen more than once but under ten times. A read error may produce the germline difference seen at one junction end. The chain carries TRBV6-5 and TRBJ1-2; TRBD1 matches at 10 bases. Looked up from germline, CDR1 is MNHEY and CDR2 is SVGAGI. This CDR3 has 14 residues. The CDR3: CAISWTGGNYGYTF. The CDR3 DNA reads TGTGCCATCAGTTGGACAGGGGGAAACTATGGCTACACCTTC.

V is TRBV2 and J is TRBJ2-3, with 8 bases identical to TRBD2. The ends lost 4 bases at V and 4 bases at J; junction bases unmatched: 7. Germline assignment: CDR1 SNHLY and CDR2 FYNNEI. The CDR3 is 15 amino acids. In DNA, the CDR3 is TGTGCCAGCAGTGTATCGTGGCGGGAGGCAGATACGCAGTATTTT. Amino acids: CASSVSWREADTQYF.